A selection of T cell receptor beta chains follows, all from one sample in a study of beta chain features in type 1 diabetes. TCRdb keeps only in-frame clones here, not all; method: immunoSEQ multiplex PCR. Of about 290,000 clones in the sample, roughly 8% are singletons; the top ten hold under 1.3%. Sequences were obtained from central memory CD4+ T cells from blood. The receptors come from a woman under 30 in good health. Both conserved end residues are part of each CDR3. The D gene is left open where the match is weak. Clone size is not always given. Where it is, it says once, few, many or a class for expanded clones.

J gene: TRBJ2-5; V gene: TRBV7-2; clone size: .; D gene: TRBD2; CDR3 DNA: TGTGCCAGCAGCTTAGATTTTGCGGGAGGGCCCGGTAGAGAGACCCAGTACTTC; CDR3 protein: CASSLDFAGGPGRETQYF
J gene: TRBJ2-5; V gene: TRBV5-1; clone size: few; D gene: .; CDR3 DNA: TGCGCCAGCAGCTTCACCGAGACCCAGTACTTC; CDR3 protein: CASSFTETQYF
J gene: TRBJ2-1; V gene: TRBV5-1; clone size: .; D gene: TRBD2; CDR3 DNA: TGCGCCAGCAGCTTGGTAGCGGGGGCCTCGAACAATGAGCAGTTCTTC; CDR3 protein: CASSLVAGASNNEQFF
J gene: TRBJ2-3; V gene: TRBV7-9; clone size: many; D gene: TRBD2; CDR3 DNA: TGTGCCAGCAGCTTAGGAACTAGCGGGGTTGCAGATACGCAGTATTTT; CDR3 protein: CASSLGTSGVADTQYF
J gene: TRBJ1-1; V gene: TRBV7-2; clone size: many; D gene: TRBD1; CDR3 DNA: TGTGCCAGCAGCTCCGCCGTCGGACAGGGGAACACTGAAGCTTTCTTT; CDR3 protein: CASSSAVGQGNTEAFF
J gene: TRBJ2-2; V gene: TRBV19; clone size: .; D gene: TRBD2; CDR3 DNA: TGTGCCAGTAGTCCCCTAGCGGGAGGCGGGATAGGCGGGGAGCTGTTTTTT; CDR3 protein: CASSPLAGGGIGGELFF
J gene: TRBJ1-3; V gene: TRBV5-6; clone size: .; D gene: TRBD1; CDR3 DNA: TGTGCCAGCAGCTTGACAGGGGCTAGCTCTGGAAACACCATATATTTT; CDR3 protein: CASSLTGASSGNTIYF
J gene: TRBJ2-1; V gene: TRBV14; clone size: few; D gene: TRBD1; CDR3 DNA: TGTGCCAGCAGCCGACAGGGGTACAATGAGCAGTTCTTC; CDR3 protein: CASSRQGYNEQFF
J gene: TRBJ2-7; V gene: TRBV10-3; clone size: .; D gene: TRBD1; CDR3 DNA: TGTGCCATCACCCCGGGACAGGGAGATAGGGAGCAGTACTTC; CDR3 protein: CAITPGQGDREQYF
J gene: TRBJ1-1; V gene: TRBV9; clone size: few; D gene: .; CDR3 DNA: TGTGCCAGCTCCGAACAACCGAGGGATGGTGAAGCTTTCTTT; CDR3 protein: CASSEQPRDGEAFF
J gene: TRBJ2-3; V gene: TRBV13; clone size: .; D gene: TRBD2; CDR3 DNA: TGTGCCAGCAGCTTAGGATTTTTGGGGACTACAGCAGATACGCAGTATTTT; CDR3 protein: CASSLGFLGTTADTQYF
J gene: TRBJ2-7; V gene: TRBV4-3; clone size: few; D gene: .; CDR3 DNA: TGCGCCAGCAGCCAAGATGCGGCAACCCCCTACGAGCAGTACTTC; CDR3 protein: CASSQDAATPYEQYF
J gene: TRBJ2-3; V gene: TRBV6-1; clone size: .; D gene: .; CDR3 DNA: TGTGCCAGCAGTGAAGAAGTAGGAGCAGGGAGCCCCCGGGATACGCAGTATTTT; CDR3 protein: CASSEEVGAGSPRDTQYF
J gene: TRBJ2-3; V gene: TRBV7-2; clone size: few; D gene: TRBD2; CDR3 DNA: TGTGCCAGCAGCTTAGGTGGCGGGAGGGCGACAGATACGCAGTATTTT; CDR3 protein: CASSLGGGRATDTQYF
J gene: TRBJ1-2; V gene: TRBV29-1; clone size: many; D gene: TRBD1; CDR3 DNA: TGCAGCGTTGCGAGGACAGGTGATTATGGCTACACCTTC; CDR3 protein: CSVARTGDYGYTF
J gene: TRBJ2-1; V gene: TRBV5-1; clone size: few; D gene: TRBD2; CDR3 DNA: TGCGCCAGCAGCCTAGCGGTACCCTCCTACAATGAGCAGTTCTTC; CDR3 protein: CASSLAVPSYNEQFF
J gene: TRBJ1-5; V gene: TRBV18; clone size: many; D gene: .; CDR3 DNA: TGTGCCAGCTCACTCCAGGTTAGCAATCAGCCCCAGCATTTT; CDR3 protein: CASSLQVSNQPQHF
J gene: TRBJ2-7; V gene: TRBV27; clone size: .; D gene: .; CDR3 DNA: TGTGCCAGCAGTTTTATGGGCCTCGGGTCCTACGAGCAGTACTTC; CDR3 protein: CASSFMGLGSYEQYF
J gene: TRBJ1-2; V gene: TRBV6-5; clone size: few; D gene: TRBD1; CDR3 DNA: TGTGCCAGCAGTCAGGACAGGGGGTTGAAAGGTGGCTACACCTTC; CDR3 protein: CASSQDRGLKGGYTF
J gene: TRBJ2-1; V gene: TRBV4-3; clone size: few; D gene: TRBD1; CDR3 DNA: TGCGCCAGCAGCTTCGGACAGGGCAATGAGCAGTTCTTC; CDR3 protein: CASSFGQGNEQFF
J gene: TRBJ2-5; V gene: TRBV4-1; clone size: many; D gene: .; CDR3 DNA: TGCGCCAGCAGCCTCTCCTCCCAAGAGACCCAGTACTTC; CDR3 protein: CASSLSSQETQYF
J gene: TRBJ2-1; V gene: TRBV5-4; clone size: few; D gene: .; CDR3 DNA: TGTGCCAGCAGCTTGGTGAGTGGAAATGAGCAGTTCTTC; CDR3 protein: CASSLVSGNEQFF
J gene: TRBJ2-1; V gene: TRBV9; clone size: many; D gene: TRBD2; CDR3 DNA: TGTGCCAGCAGCCTCGGACTAGCGGGCTACAATGAGCAGTTCTTC; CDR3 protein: CASSLGLAGYNEQFF
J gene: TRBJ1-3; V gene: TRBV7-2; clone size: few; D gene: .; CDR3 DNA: TGTGCCAGCAGCAGAGGAGGTGGGACTACGGGAAACACCATATATTTT; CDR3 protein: CASSRGGGTTGNTIYF
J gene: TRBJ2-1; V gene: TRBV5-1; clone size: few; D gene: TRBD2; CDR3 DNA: TGCGCCAGCAGCCCCGGGACTAGCGGTAGTGATGAGCAGTTCTTC; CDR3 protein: CASSPGTSGSDEQFF
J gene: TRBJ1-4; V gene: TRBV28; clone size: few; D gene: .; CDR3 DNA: TGTGCCAGCAGTCACGACGGAGGAGGGCGTCTAGGACTGTTTTTT; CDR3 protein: CASSHDGGGRLGLFF
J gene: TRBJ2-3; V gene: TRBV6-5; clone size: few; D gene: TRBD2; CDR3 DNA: TGTGCCAGCAGTACTAGCGGGAGGCCAGATACGCAGTATTTT; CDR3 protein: CASSTSGRPDTQYF
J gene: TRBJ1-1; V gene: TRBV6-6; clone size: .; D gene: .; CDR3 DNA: TGTGCCAGCAGTTATACAGTCGGAGGCACTGAAGCTTTCTTT; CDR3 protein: CASSYTVGGTEAFF
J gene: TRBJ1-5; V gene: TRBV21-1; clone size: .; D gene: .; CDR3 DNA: TGTGCCAGCAGCAAAACCCCAGCTTATAGCAATCAGCCCCAGCATTTT; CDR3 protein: CASSKTPAYSNQPQHF
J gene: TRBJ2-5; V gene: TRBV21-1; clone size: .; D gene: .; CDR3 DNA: TGTGCCAGCAGCGCCCGAAGGGAAGGGCACGAGACCCAGTACTTC; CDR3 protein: CASSARREGHETQYF
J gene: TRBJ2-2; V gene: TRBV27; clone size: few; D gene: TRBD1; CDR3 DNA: TGTGCCAGCACCGCACGGACAGGGCGTAACGGGGAGCTGTTTTTT; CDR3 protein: CASTARTGRNGELFF
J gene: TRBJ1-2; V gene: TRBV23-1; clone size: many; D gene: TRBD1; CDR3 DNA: TGCGCCAGCAGTCTTGGGGACAGGGGAATATCGCGTGGCTACACCTTC; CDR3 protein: CASSLGDRGISRGYTF
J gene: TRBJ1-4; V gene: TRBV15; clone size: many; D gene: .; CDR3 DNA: TGTGCCACCAGCAGAGACCAGCATTTGAATGAAAAACTGTTTTTT; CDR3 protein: CATSRDQHLNEKLFF
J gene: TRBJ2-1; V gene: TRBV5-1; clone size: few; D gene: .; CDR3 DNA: TGCGCCAGCAGCCAATTTTCGCTCAGGGAGAATGAGCAGTTCTTC; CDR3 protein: CASSQFSLRENEQFF
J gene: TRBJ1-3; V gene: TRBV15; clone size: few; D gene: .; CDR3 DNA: TGTGCCACCAGCAGAGACTCCAGTGGAAACACCATATATTTT; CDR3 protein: CATSRDSSGNTIYF
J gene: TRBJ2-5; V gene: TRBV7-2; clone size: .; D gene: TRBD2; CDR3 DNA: TGTGCCAGCAGCTCCGGACTAGCGGTGTACCAAGAGACCCAGTACTTC; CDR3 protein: CASSSGLAVYQETQYF
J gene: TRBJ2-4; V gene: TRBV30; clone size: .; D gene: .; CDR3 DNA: TGTGCCTGGAGTCCACGCGGGCTACAAGTAGGGAAAAACATTCAGTACTTC; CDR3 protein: CAWSPRGLQVGKNIQYF